Shown below are 17 T cell receptor beta chains from a single sample sequenced in a study of spatial heterogeneity in lung cancer. TCRdb itself ran the 5' RACE reads through MiXCR, one entry per CDR3 protein. The profile covers about 6,000 distinct CDR3 sequences, with approximately 14% appearing a single time and about 10% taken by the ten largest. These TCRs are of unknown antigen specificity. Sample time point: sample taken at primary tumor resection. General observations from the study: Counts that tracked tumor mutation counts were those of expanded intratumoral alpha and beta TCRs.

The sequenced sample was lung tumor tissue, obtained at surgery. Receptor source: a male donor with early-stage non-small cell lung cancer.

Sample share makes this clonotype medium-sized. The chain employs TRBV10-3 and TRBJ2-1; 10 nucleotides align to TRBD2. Germline V gene sequence: CDR1 ENHRY, CDR2 SYGVKD. The CDR3 is 15 amino acids. The trim removed 7 bases at V and 4 bases at J, leaving 7 bases unmatched. CDR3 residues: CAINRAGGPYNEQFF. In DNA form, the CDR3 reads TGTGCCATCAACAGAGCGGGAGGGCCGTACAATGAGCAGTTCTTC.

This clonotype is judged medium-sized. The chain links TRBV29-1 to TRBJ2-1; 8 bases match TRBD2. The CDR3 loop spans 19 amino acids. Per the germline V gene, CDR1 is SQVTM and CDR2 is ANQGSEA. The V gene end was trimmed by 3 bases and the J gene end by 6 bases; junction bases not matched to a gene: 22. The CDR3 reads CSVDETWSSGIPWANEQFF. CDR3 DNA sequence: TGCAGCGTTGACGAGACCTGGAGTAGCGGGATCCCCTGGGCCAATGAGCAGTTCTTC.

The table lists this clonotype with a few counts. The chain recombines TRBV20-1 with TRBJ2-3; D is uncertain. The CDR3 length is 11 residues. The germline CDR1 and CDR2 sequences are DFQATT and SNEGSKA (reference sequence). V gave up 8 bases and J gave up 4 bases, with 10 bases separating them. The CDR3 sequence: CSTPLADTQYF. In DNA, the CDR3 is TGCAGTACCCCTCTGGCAGATACGCAGTATTTT.

This clonotype was seen ten or more times. The chain recombines TRBV20-1 with TRBJ2-6; either TRBD1 or TRBD2 may supply D (5 bases each). CDR3 size: 15 residues. The V end lost 6 bases, the J end lost 0 bases, and 12 bases lay between the germline ends. Germline CDR1 DFQATT, CDR2 SNEGSKA (reference sequence). The CDR3 is CSARDANSGANVLTF. DNA for the CDR3: TGCAGTGCAAGGGACGCAAACTCTGGGGCCAACGTCCTGACTTTC.

This clonotype was picked up many times. J is TRBJ2-5 and V is TRBV5-6; 8 nucleotides match TRBD2. CDR3 size: 15 residues. The V gene's germline CDR1 is SGHDT and CDR2 YYEEEE. The J segment lost 2 bases and the V segment lost 4 bases, leaving 7 bases of the junction unmatched. The CDR3 coding sequence is TGTGCCAGCAGCATGAGCGGGGGAGTTCAAGAGACCCAGTACTTC. It codes for CASSMSGGVQETQYF.

Judged by abundance, this clonotype is medium-sized (0.01 to 0.1%). The rearrangement uses TRBV28 and TRBJ2-1; TRBD2 matches 7 bases. This CDR3 spans 16 amino acids. Losses at the gene ends were 3 bases for V and 6 bases for J; bases not matched to a gene: 11. Germline V CDR1 and CDR2: MDHEN, SYDVKM. CDR3: CASSFMGGRESNEQFF. The CDR3 coding sequence is TGTGCCAGCAGTTTCATGGGCGGGAGAGAGAGCAATGAGCAGTTCTTC.

A remark on this clonotype: One base away lies a much larger clone, so this may be a sequencing read error. V and J are TRBV6-5 and TRBJ1-5, with a weak D call TRBD1 (6 bases). CDR1 MNHEY and CDR2 SVGAGI come from the germline V gene. V was cut by 7 bases and J by 7 bases, with 23 bases left in between. There are 16 residues in the CDR3. The DNA for the CDR3 is TGTGCCAGCATTCCACAGCCCCTCGGGGGCCCACAGCCCCAGCATTTT. It yields the protein CASIPQPLGGPQPQHF.

This clonotype is labeled medium-sized. The rearrangement uses TRBV7-9 and TRBJ2-3; D is unclear. The CDR3 loop spans 15 amino acids. V lost 5 bases and J 4 bases, leaving 16 bases between the germline ends. Looked up from germline, CDR1 is SEHNR and CDR2 is FQNEAQ (reference sequence). The DNA for the CDR3 is TGTGCCAGCAGCCCTTCCGCGGACCGTGCAGATACGCAGTATTTT. It specifies CASSPSADRADTQYF.

This clonotype was detected many times. This chain connects TRBV29-1 to TRBJ2-3; D is undetermined. The CDR3 spans 14 residues. Per germline, CDR1 SQVTM and CDR2 ANQGSEA. V lost 4 bases to trimming and J lost 6 bases, with 17 bases between them. As DNA, the CDR3 is TGCAGCGTTGGGGCCCCGGGCCGCCCCGATACGCAGTATTTT. Residues: CSVGAPGRPDTQYF.

The V gene is TRBV3-1, the J gene TRBJ1-5; a weak D match, TRBD1 (6 bases). The CDR3 has 15 residues. Looked up from germline, CDR1 is LGHDT and CDR2 is YNNKEL (reference sequence). Trimming shortened V by 4 bases and J by 7 bases, and 17 bases separated the two germline ends. The chain's CDR3 is CASSRGQSLVQPQHF. Here the CDR3 DNA reads TGTGCCAGCAGCCGCGGACAGTCATTGGTCCAGCCCCAGCATTTT.

This clonotype has just a few counts. The rearrangement joins TRBV9 to TRBJ1-2; possibly TRBD1 for D (5 bases). CDR3 size: 15 residues. Per the germline V gene, CDR1 is SGDLS and CDR2 is YYNGEE. V was clipped by 3 bases and J by 5 bases, with 17 bases between them. CDR3 protein: CASSAQGSGFYGYTF. The CDR3, as DNA: TGTGCCAGCAGCGCCCAGGGCAGTGGCTTTTATGGCTACACCTTC.

By share, this clonotype ranks as medium-sized (0.01 to 0.1%). The chain recombines TRBV12-3 or TRBV12-4 with TRBJ2-1; TRBD1 matches 10 bases. The length of the CDR3 is 14 residues. V gave up 6 bases and J gave up 12 bases; unmatched junction bases: 11. The DNA for the CDR3 is TGTGCCAGCAGGCCCCAGGGCGGGACAGGGGCGCAGTTCTTC. Translated, it gives CASRPQGGTGAQFF.

This clonotype came up a few times. The V gene is TRBV20-1, the J gene TRBJ2-5; TRBD2 matches 13 bases. V lost 6 bases to trimming and J lost 1 base; unmatched junction nucleotides: 5. There are 15 residues in the CDR3. Germline CDR1 reads DFQATT; CDR2 reads SNEGSKA (reference sequence). CDR3 loop: CSAAGLAGLQETQYF. In DNA form, the CDR3 reads TGCAGTGCCGCGGGACTAGCGGGACTCCAAGAGACCCAGTACTTC.

This clonotype counts as medium-sized. V is TRBV5-6 and J is TRBJ2-4; 9 bases line up with TRBD1. CDR1 is SGHDT and CDR2 is YYEEEE in the germline V gene. The CDR3 contains 15 residues. The V gene end was trimmed by 1 base and the J gene end by 6 bases; junction bases not matched to a gene: 5. The CDR3 here is CASSLWGTGLNIQYF. CDR3 DNA sequence: TGTGCCAGCAGCTTGTGGGGGACAGGGCTAAACATTCAGTACTTC. Looking up the rest from reference TRBV5-6 and TRBJ2-4 gives the full variable domain: DAGVTQSPTHLIKTRGQQVTLRCSPKSGHDTVSWYQQALGQGPQFIFQYYEEEERQRGNFPDRFSGHQFPNYSSELNVNALLLGDSALYLCASSLWGTGLNIQYFGAGTRLSVL.

The chain links TRBV12-3 or TRBV12-4 to TRBJ1-1, with a weak D call TRBD1 (6 bases). V was cut by 3 bases and J by 8 bases, with 10 bases left in between. The CDR3 consists of 12 residues. The CDR3 nucleotides are TGTGCCAGCAGTTTCGGGGGGGCGGAAGCTTTCTTT. This sequence encodes CASSFGGAEAFF.

This clonotype was recorded many times. The rearrangement uses TRBV7-8 and TRBJ2-3; 7 bases match TRBD1. Unmatched junction bases numbered 12, after V lost 4 bases and J lost 2 bases. CDR1 is SGHVS, CDR2 FQNEAQ, per germline. The CDR3 has 17 residues. CDR3 sequence: CASSSGIRGGNTDTQYF. The CDR3 DNA reads as TGTGCCAGCAGCTCAGGGATCCGAGGGGGCAACACAGATACGCAGTATTTT.

The rearrangement joins TRBV28 to TRBJ2-7; no clear D. The V end lost 5 bases, the J end lost 0 bases, and 5 bases lay between the germline ends. CDR3 size: 12 residues. Germline-derived CDR1 and CDR2 are MDHEN and SYDVKM. The CDR3 DNA reads TGTGCCAGCAGTCCCCCCTCCTACGAGCAGTACTTC. Residues: CASSPPSYEQYF.